This TCR beta chain is drawn from a study of vaccination effects on CD4 cells after COVID-19. Study conclusions and caveats: Marked clonal contraction of infection- and vaccine-induced clones was seen late after vaccination.

The CDR3 is made up of 14 amino acids. V was trimmed by 5 bases and J by 0 bases, leaving 8 bases between them. From germline, CDR1 is SGHAT and CDR2 FQNNGV. Some clones are missing from TCRdb's copy, which holds only in-frame ones; the method was immunoSEQ multiplex PCR. The table has fewer than 35,000 clones, approximately 60% seen once. The authors isolated CD4+ T cells after more than eight days of culture. None of these healthy vaccinees had been infected with SARS-CoV-2 before vaccination. Fresh IL-2-containing medium replaced half the medium on days 3 and 7. This clone showed up just once. Its antigen is unknown. In the same sample, other DNA sequences code for this CDR3.

The material was CD4+ T cells from PBMCs cultured without peptide, obtained before COVID-19 vaccination. This sequence originates from a human donor who received a COVID-19 vaccine. The chain has TRBV11-2 and TRBJ2-1; D remains unclear. CDR3 loop: CASSTRVSYNEQFF. The CDR3 DNA is TGTGCCAGCAGCACGAGAGTCTCCTACAATGAGCAGTTCTTC.